This T cell receptor beta chain stems from a study of T cells after yellow fever vaccination (dated by TCRdb to between 2019 and 2020). In the study overall: Libraries from fractions with low cell numbers were prepared with the SMART-Seq v4 Ultra Low Input RNA kit. To track T-cell clones before and after primary and booster YFV17D yellow fever vaccination, bulk TCR alpha and beta repertoires were sequenced longitudinally. Two healthy male donors, one aged 18 to 30 and one aged 30 to 40 years, made up the cohort. Blood was collected at multiple timepoints before and after primary and secondary immunization, and bulk PBMC replicates and cell subsets were isolated.

The germline V gene supplies CDR1 SGHTA and CDR2 FQGNSA. Trimming accounts for 5 bases at V and 2 bases at J, while the number of junction bases matched to no gene is 11. From cysteine to phenylalanine, the CDR3 is 17 amino acids long. Only the CDR3 portion is preserved as DNA: 51 bases, with reading frame beginning at the first base. This specimen's treatment or condition label, interpreted: live attenuated yellow fever vaccine strain. PBMCs were isolated from peripheral blood using a standard Ficoll-Paque protocol. Dynabeads CD4 and CD8 positive selection kits were used to isolate CD4 and CD8 T-cell fractions. TriZol was used to extract RNA from bulk PBMCs, from CD4 and CD8 fractions, and from dextramer-positive and dextramer-negative fractions. Sequencing took place on an Illumina NovaSeq 6000. TCR cDNA was synthesized by 5'RACE template switching, through which a universal primer site and unique molecular identifiers were introduced. cDNA synthesis was primed from both the TCR alpha and TCR beta constant segments. Two PCR steps were used to amplify libraries, with sample barcodes and sequencing adapters being added in the second step. Sequencing of the libraries was done on either Illumina HiSeq 2500 (2x100 bp) or NovaSeq (2x150 bp). The original pipeline was this. Demultiplexing of reads and collapsing into UMI consensus sequences were performed with MIGEC, and V(D)J alignment was carried out with MiXCR. Vaccine-responding clonotypes were defined with edgeR using replicate PBMC samples, requiring FDR below 0.01 and a log2 fold change above 5 up to day 15. Each bulk clonotype received a CD4 or CD8 identity based on whether the sequenced CD4 or CD8 repertoire contained that clonotype at higher abundance. TCRdb cleaned the public reads at Q25 with fastp, built clones with MiXCR and kept in-frame beta chains. Each record represents a unique CDR3 protein, reported with the most common genes and DNA among its rows. These V and J calls originate from TCRdb's pipeline instead of the authors' own analysis. Present in this sample are about 320,000 distinct CDR3 sequences, around 10% of which were seen just once. The biggest ten clones account for 3.3% of the sample.

Points on this clonotype: There is no known antigen for this receptor. No base quality information exists; no much larger clone differs at one position.

General study outcomes and caveats: Only a couple of donors were included in the study, so the extent to which the findings can be generalized is limited. Compared with the primary T-cell response, the secondary T-cell response was faster but weaker, reaching its peak on day 5 rather than on day 15. A small share of clonotypes occurred in both CD4 and CD8 compartments, likely arising from convergent recombination. Because abundant contaminating clonotypes from the bulk population could be contained in FACS-sorted repertoires, computational filtering was required. Most clones expanded after primary vaccination (96% of CD4 and roughly 88% of CD8) were re-detected after the booster, suggesting that broad memory maintenance occurred.

The sequences come from CD4+ T cells sorted from PBMCs, collected 45 days after the yellow fever booster vaccination. The sequence came from a man between 18 and 35 years old who received the YFV17D yellow fever vaccine. The chain is made from TRBV7-2 and TRBJ2-2; 7 middle bases align to TRBD1. CDR3 region: CASSLKTGLYNTGELFF. The DNA is as follows: TGTGCCAGCAGCCTTAAGACAGGGCTTTATAACACCGGGGAGCTGTTTTTT.